This T cell receptor beta chain was observed in a study of Ad26.COV2.S vaccination and SARS-CoV-2 variants. This clone was detected once. Generated by immunoSEQ multiplex PCR, the TCRdb table keeps only in-frame clones and is missing some. The sample lists approximately 410,000 clones, roughly 90% occurring once. V shed 0 bases and J 9 bases; nucleotides not matched to a gene: 26. CDR1 and CDR2 from the germline V gene are SQVTM and ANQGSEA. CDR3 size: 20 residues. Treatment of the sample: around 19 received Ad26.COV2.S at low or high dose, single or two shots; a few received placebo; per-sample allocation not given. Sampling happened 63 days after the first vaccine or placebo injection. An Ad26 vector expressing Wuhan-strain SARS-CoV-2 spike served as the vaccine.

The V call is TRBV29-1, the J call TRBJ2-5; 9 bases are a match to TRBD1. Sequenced here: peripheral blood, sampled in a trial of Ad26.COV2.S vaccine versus placebo. The sequence was collected from a person between 18 and 59 years old who received the Ad26.COV2.S COVID-19 vaccine or a placebo. CDR3 residues: CSVEDWDLQVEGQGQIAQYF. As DNA, the CDR3 is TGCAGCGTTGAAGACTGGGACCTCCAAGTGGAGGGACAGGGTCAGATCGCCCAGTACTTC.